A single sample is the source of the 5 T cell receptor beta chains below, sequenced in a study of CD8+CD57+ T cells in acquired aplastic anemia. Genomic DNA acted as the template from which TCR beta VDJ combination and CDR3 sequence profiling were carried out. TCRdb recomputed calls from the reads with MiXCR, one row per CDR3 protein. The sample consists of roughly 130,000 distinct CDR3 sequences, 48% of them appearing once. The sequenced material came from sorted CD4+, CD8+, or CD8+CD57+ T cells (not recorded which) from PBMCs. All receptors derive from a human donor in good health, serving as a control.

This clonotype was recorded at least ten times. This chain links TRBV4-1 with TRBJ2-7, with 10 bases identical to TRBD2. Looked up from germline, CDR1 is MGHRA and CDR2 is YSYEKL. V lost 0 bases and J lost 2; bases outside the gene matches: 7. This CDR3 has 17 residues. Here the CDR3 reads CASSQDRRSGGAYEQYF. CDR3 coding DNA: TGCGCCAGCAGCCAAGATCGGAGGAGCGGGGGGGCCTACGAGCAGTACTTC.

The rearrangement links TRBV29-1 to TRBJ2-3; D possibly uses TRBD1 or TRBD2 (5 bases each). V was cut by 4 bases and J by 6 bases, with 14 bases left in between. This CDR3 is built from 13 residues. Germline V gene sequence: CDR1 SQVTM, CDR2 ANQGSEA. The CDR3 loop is CSVVRGWADTQYF. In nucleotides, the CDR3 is TGCAGCGTTGTGAGGGGATGGGCGGATACGCAGTATTTT.

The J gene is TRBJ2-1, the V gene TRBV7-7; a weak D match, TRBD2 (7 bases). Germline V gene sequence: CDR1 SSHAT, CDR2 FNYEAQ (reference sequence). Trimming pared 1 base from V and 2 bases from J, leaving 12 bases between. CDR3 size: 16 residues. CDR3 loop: CASSLGGAGAYNEQFF. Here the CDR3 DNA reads TGTGCCAGCAGCTTAGGGGGGGCGGGGGCCTACAATGAGCAGTTCTTC.

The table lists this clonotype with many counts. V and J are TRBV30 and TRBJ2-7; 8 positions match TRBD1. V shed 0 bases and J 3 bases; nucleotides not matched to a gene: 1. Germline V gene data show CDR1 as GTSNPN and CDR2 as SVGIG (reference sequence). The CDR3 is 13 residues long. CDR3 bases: TGTGCCTGGAGTGTAACAGGGGGCTACGAGCAGTACTTC. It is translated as CAWSVTGGYEQYF.

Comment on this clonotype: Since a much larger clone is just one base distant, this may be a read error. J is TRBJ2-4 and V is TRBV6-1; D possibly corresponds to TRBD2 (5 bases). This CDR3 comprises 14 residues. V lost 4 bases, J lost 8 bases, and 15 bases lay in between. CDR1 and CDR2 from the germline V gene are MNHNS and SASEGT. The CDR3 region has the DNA TGTGCCAGCAGTGGGGGAACGCCCGGGGACATTCAGTACTTC. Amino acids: CASSGGTPGDIQYF.